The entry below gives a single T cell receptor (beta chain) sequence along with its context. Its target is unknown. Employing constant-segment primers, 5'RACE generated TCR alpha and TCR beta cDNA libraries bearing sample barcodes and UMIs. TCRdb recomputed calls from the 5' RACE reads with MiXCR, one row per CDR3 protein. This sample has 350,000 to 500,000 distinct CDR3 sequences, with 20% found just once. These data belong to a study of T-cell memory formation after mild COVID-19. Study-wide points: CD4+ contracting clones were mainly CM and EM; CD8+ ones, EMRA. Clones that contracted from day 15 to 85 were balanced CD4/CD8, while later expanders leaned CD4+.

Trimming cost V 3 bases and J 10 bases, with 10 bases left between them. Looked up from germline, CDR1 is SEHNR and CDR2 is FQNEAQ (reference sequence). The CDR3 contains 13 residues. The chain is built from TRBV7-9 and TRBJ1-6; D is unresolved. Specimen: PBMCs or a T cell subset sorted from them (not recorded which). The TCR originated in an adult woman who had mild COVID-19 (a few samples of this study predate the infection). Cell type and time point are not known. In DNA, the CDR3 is TGTGCCAGCAGCTTTCAGTTGACCTCACCCCTCCACTTT. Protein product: CASSFQLTSPLHF.